The clone carrying this T cell receptor (beta chain) appeared many times. What it recognizes is unknown. Trimming cost V 1 base and J 1 base, with 8 bases left between them. Looked up from germline, CDR1 is LNHNV and CDR2 is YYDKDF (reference sequence). The length of the CDR3 is 15 residues. All patients picked for sequencing had shown, by flow cytometry, an expansion of CD8+CD57+ cells. According to the study, genomic DNA was the template for TCR beta VDJ and CDR3 profiling. TCRdb fed the reads into MiXCR, producing one record per CDR3 protein. The table lists under 150,000 distinct CDR3 sequences, almost 40% of them singletons, with about 2.4% in the top ten. The data derive from a study of CD8+CD57+ T cells in acquired aplastic anemia. Points from the study as a whole: Shared by patients and controls, 25 to 35 CD8+ CDR3s were abundant in patients.

The chain combines TRBV15 with TRBJ1-5; D gene ambiguous. Sequencing was carried out using sorted CD4+, CD8+, or CD8+CD57+ T cells (not recorded which) from PBMCs. The TCR comes from a human donor with aplastic anemia. The CDR3: CATSRGGLSNQPQHF. The CDR3 DNA sequence: TGTGCCACCAGCAGAGGTGGGCTCAGCAATCAGCCCCAGCATTTT.